A single sample is the source of the 19 T cell receptor beta chains below, sequenced in a study of shared clonotypes between healthy human individuals. Only in-frame clones appear in the TCRdb table, and some are missing; sequencing was by immunoSEQ multiplex PCR. The repertoire holds about 2 million clones, approximately 94% seen once, with 1.2% in the top ten. Naive-designated CD8 cells lacked CD45RO, were positively enriched for CCR7, and omitted terminally differentiated effector memory CD45RA+ cells. The source material was naive CD8+ T cells sorted from blood. These receptors came from a man aged 18 to 29 in good health.

V gene TRBV5-6 combines with J gene TRBJ2-1, with a possible D match to TRBD1 (5 bases). Germline loops: CDR1 SGHDT, CDR2 YYEEEE. V was clipped by 0 bases and J by 8 bases, with 12 bases between them. CDR3 length: 14 amino acids. The CDR3 here is CASSLDQGMDEQFF. The CDR3 bases are TGTGCCAGCAGCTTGGATCAGGGTATGGATGAGCAGTTCTTC.

The gene calls are TRBV27 and TRBJ1-6; 8 nucleotides match TRBD1. Germline V CDR1 and CDR2: MNHEY, SMNVEV (reference sequence). V shed 7 bases, J shed 4 bases, and the junction held 3 bases outside the gene matches. The CDR3 covers 14 residues. The CDR3 here is CASNNRGYNSPLHF. CDR3 DNA: TGTGCCAGCAACAACAGGGGGTATAATTCACCCCTCCACTTT.

The V and J genes are TRBV4-1 and TRBJ1-2; D ambiguous. The CDR3 runs 14 residues. V lost 0 bases and J lost 1, with 6 bases in between. Germline V lookup: CDR1 MGHRA, CDR2 YSYEKL. In nucleotides, the CDR3 is TGCGCCAGCAGCCAAGATGGGGTTAACTATGGCTACACCTTC. Amino acid sequence: CASSQDGVNYGYTF.

This clone was seen a handful of times. This CDR3 reads CASSYLGAGYGYTF. DNA for the CDR3: TGTGCCAGCAGTTATCTGGGGGCGGGCTATGGCTACACCTTC. This chain connects TRBV27 to TRBJ1-2; maybe TRBD1 (6 bases). The germline V and J ends were trimmed by 4 bases and 4 bases, with 13 bases remaining between them. The germline CDR1 and CDR2 sequences are MNHEY and SMNVEV (reference sequence). There are 14 residues in the CDR3.

This rearrangement joins TRBV30 to TRBJ2-7; 10 nucleotides match TRBD1. The junction had 5 bases not matched to a gene; V was cut back by 3 bases and J by 0 bases. The CDR3 consists of 15 residues. Germline assignment: CDR1 GTSNPN and CDR2 SVGIG (reference sequence). The CDR3 bases are TGTGCCTGGAGCGCGGGACAGGGGATCTCCTACGAGCAGTACTTC. Protein: CAWSAGQGISYEQYF.

This rearrangement joins TRBV6-4 to TRBJ1-6, with TRBD1 matching 9 bases. The V gene end was trimmed by 6 bases and the J gene end by 6 bases; junction bases not matched to a gene: 12. The CDR3 sequence is 17 residues long. The V gene's germline CDR1 is MRHNA and CDR2 SNTAGT. The CDR3 DNA reads TGTGCCAGCAGGCTCCGGGACAGGGCAGAGGTTAATTCACCCCTCCACTTT. Translation: CASRLRDRAEVNSPLHF.

The V call is TRBV5-1, the J call TRBJ2-2, with a tentative D call TRBD1 (6 bases). The length of the CDR3 is 15 residues. The germline V and J ends were trimmed by 2 bases and 4 bases, with 12 bases remaining between them. In germline, CDR1 is SGHRS, CDR2 YFSETQ. The CDR3: CASSLAEGGTGELFF. CDR3 coding DNA: TGCGCCAGCAGCTTAGCGGAAGGGGGCACCGGGGAGCTGTTTTTT.

The V call is TRBV12-5, the J call TRBJ1-3; TRBD1 agrees at 10 bases. The CDR3 spans 20 residues. V was clipped by 1 base and J by 0 bases; unmatched bases: 12. Germline V gene data show CDR1 as LGHNT and CDR2 as FRNRAP. The CDR3 protein is CASGLGRGQGVGNSGNTIYF. CDR3 nucleotides: TGTGCTAGTGGTTTGGGCAGAGGACAGGGGGTTGGGAACTCTGGAAACACCATATATTTT.

The chain joins TRBV9 to TRBJ1-1; D remains ambiguous. V was clipped by 0 bases and J by 6 bases, with 9 bases between them. The length of the CDR3 is 13 residues. Germline V gene lookup returns CDR1 SGDLS and CDR2 YYNGEE. The CDR3 spells CASSVASGAEAFF. DNA of the CDR3: TGTGCCAGCAGCGTAGCTTCGGGAGCTGAAGCTTTCTTT.

The chain is built from TRBV6-5 and TRBJ1-2; the D is unclear. CDR1 is MNHEY, CDR2 SVGAGI, per germline. V was pared by 5 bases and J by 7 bases, with 20 bases between. The CDR3 is 15 amino acids. CDR3 region: CASSASDPLPGGYTF. The CDR3 DNA reads as TGTGCCAGCAGTGCGTCGGACCCTTTACCGGGTGGCTACACCTTC.

The chain links TRBV15 to TRBJ1-1; no firm D call. Germline V gene lookup returns CDR1 LNHNV and CDR2 YYDKDF (reference sequence). The CDR3 has 13 amino acids. Trimming shortened V by 2 bases and J by 5 bases, and 9 bases separated the two germline ends. The CDR3 region is CATSRTRETEAFF. Written as DNA, the CDR3 is TGTGCCACCAGCAGAACGCGGGAGACTGAAGCTTTCTTT.

V and J are TRBV29-1 and TRBJ2-1; TRBD1 or TRBD2 may be the D gene (5 bases each). From germline, CDR1 is SQVTM and CDR2 ANQGSEA. V was trimmed by 3 bases and J by 0 bases, leaving 15 bases between them. The CDR3 runs to 16 residues. In DNA, the CDR3 is TGCAGCGTTGACGGGGCAGAAGGGGTCTCCTACAATGAGCAGTTCTTC. Its translation is CSVDGAEGVSYNEQFF.

The chain links TRBV5-4 to TRBJ2-7; no firm D call. The CDR3 has 13 amino acids. V shed 4 bases and J shed 3 bases, with 11 bases lying between them. Per the germline V gene, CDR1 is SGHNT and CDR2 is YYREEE (reference sequence). The CDR3 is CASSPDGFYEQYF. The DNA for the CDR3 is TGTGCCAGCAGCCCGGACGGATTCTACGAGCAGTACTTC. The whole variable domain, remainder taken from reference TRBV5-4 and TRBJ2-7, is ETGVTQSPTHLIKTRGQQVTLRCSSQSGHNTVSWYQQALGQGPQFIFQYYREEENGRGNFPPRFSGLQFPNYSSELNVNALELDDSALYLCASSPDGFYEQYFGPGTRLTVT.

This clone was detected once. The chain employs TRBV11-2 and TRBJ2-7; D gene unclear. The V gene's germline CDR1 is SGHAT and CDR2 FQNNGV. The CDR3 sequence is 12 residues long. Trimming stripped 3 bases from V and 4 bases from J, with 7 bases between. The CDR3 nucleotides are TGTGCCAGCAGCTTCCACGGGTACGAGCAGTACTTC. Its translation: CASSFHGYEQYF.

V gene TRBV30 combines with J gene TRBJ2-5, with D unresolved. V was pared by 1 base and J by 13 bases, with 13 bases between. Germline V gene lookup returns CDR1 GTSNPN and CDR2 SVGIG (reference sequence). This CDR3 comprises 11 residues. The CDR3 protein is CAWSDGVSAYF. DNA of the CDR3: TGTGCCTGGAGTGATGGAGTTTCTGCGTACTTC.

The chain couples TRBV5-4 to TRBJ2-7; D could derive from TRBD1 or TRBD2 (5 bases each). V was trimmed by 4 bases and J by 1 base, leaving 9 bases between them. Germline values: CDR1 SGHNT, CDR2 YYREEE (reference sequence). This CDR3 comprises 13 residues. The CDR3 bases are TGTGCCAGCAGCCCCAGGGAGTCCTACGAGCAGTACTTC. This encodes CASSPRESYEQYF.

The V gene is TRBV9, the J gene TRBJ2-7; maybe TRBD1 (6 bases). There are 15 residues in the CDR3. The V and J ends lost 4 bases and 5 bases respectively, with 19 bases between them. Germline CDR1 and CDR2: SGDLS and YYNGEE. CDR3 nucleotide sequence: TGTGCCAGCAGCCCCCGGGACATCCTCCCGAACGAGCAGTACTTC. This translates into CASSPRDILPNEQYF.

The rearrangement links TRBV29-1 to TRBJ1-2, with TRBD1 matching 9 bases. This CDR3 contains 14 residues. The ends lost 6 bases at V and 4 bases at J; junction bases unmatched: 9. Germline CDR1 SQVTM, CDR2 ANQGSEA. The CDR3, as DNA: TGCAGCGTCGTACAGGGGGCTGGTGTCTATGGCTACACCTTC. Its translation: CSVVQGAGVYGYTF.

Concerning this clone: The identical CDR3 is also encoded by other nucleotide sequences in the sample. The rearrangement joins TRBV11-3 to TRBJ1-1; D gene unclear. The CDR3 spans 13 residues. V lost 1 base and J 1 base, leaving 4 bases between the germline ends. Germline CDR1 and CDR2: SGHNT and YENEEA. CDR3 nucleotide sequence: TGTGCCAGCAGCTTAGCCAGGAACACTGAAGCTTTCTTT. Translation: CASSLARNTEAFF.